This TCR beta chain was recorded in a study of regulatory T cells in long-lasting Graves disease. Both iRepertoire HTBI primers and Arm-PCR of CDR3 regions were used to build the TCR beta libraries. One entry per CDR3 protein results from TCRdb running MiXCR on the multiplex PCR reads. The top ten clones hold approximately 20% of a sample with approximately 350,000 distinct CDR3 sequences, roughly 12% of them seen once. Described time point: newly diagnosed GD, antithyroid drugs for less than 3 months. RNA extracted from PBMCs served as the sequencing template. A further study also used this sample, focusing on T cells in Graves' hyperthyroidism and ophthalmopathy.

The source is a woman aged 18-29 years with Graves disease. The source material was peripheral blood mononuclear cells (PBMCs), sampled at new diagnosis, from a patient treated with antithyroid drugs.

Written as DNA, the CDR3 is TGTGCCATCAGTGAAGTTTTATCCTATGGCTACACCTTC. Translation: CAISEVLSYGYTF. The chain uses TRBV10-3 and TRBJ1-2; D gene unclear. V was clipped by 3 bases and J by 4 bases, with 9 bases between them. This CDR3 region has 13 residues. Germline V gene lookup returns CDR1 ENHRY and CDR2 SYGVKD.